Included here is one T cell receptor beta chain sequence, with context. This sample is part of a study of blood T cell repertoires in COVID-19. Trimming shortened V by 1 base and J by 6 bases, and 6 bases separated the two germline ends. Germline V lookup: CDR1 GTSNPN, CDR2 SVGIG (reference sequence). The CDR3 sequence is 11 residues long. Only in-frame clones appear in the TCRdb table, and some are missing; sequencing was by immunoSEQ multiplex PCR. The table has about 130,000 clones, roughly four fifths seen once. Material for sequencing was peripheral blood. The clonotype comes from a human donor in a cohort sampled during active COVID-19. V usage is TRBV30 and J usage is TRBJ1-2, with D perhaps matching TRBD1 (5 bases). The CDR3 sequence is CAWSEGHGYTF. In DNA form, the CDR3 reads TGTGCCTGGAGTGAGGGGCATGGCTACACCTTC.